This passage covers 31 T cell receptor beta chains from one sample sequenced in a study of Graves' ophthalmopathy and Graves' hyperthyroidism. Amplification of TCR beta CDR3 regions used RNA transcripts. The authors performed first-round RT-PCR with HTBI primers and then a second-round multiplex PCR. TCRdb ran MiXCR on the multiplex PCR reads and lists one entry per CDR3 protein. The table shows 200,000 to 250,000 distinct CDR3 sequences, with over 25% occurring only once. Sequencing used peripheral blood. Receptor source: a man aged 50-59 years with Graves' ophthalmopathy.

The chain recombines TRBV7-2 with TRBJ2-7; D is unclear. Trimming removed 1 base from V and 6 bases from J, with 7 bases in between. This CDR3 contains 12 residues. Per germline, CDR1 SGHTA and CDR2 FQGNSA. The CDR3 sequence is CASSLERSEQYF. CDR3 DNA sequence: TGTGCCAGCAGCTTAGAACGGTCCGAGCAGTACTTC.

The chain recombines TRBV6-5 with TRBJ2-7; 8 bases match TRBD2. Germline V gives CDR1 MNHEY, CDR2 SVGAGI. The CDR3 is 15 residues long. J lost 2 bases, V lost 0 bases, and 3 bases had no gene match. CDR3 residues: CASSYSREGPYEQYF. CDR3 DNA: TGTGCCAGCAGTTACTCCCGGGAGGGCCCCTACGAGCAGTACTTC.

This clonotype was observed at least ten times. V gene TRBV7-2 combines with J gene TRBJ2-7; 7 nucleotides line up with TRBD2. V lost 4 bases and J lost 7; bases outside the gene matches: 10. The length of the CDR3 is 14 residues. From germline, CDR1 is SGHTA and CDR2 FQGNSA. The CDR3 sequence is CASSSSGVRNEQYF. CDR3 sequence (DNA): TGTGCCAGCAGCTCTAGCGGTGTACGTAATGAGCAGTACTTC.

This clonotype was detected ten times or more. The rearrangement links TRBV29-1 to TRBJ1-5, with 8 bases identical to TRBD1. Germline CDR1 and CDR2: SQVTM and ANQGSEA. CDR3 length: 13 residues. V gave up 4 bases and J gave up 4 bases; unmatched junction bases: 3. The CDR3 coding sequence is TGCAGCGTTGCGGGACAGGAGAATCAGCCCCAGCATTTT. Translating gives CSVAGQENQPQHF.

This clonotype was seen ten or more times. The chain joins TRBV11-2 to TRBJ1-2, with D hard to call. Germline-derived CDR1 and CDR2 are SGHAT and FQNNGV. Trimming cost V 1 base and J 1 base, with 10 bases left between them. The CDR3 consists of 15 residues. The CDR3 reads CASSLGGASNYGYTF. The CDR3 nucleotides are TGTGCCAGCAGCTTAGGAGGAGCGAGTAACTATGGCTACACCTTC.

By sample share, this clonotype is medium-sized. The CDR3 DNA reads TGTGCCAGCAGCTTCACCCGCGTGGGGCAGTACTTC. It translates to CASSFTRVGQYF. V gene TRBV7-3 combines with J gene TRBJ2-7; D not resolved. Trimming took off 3 bases at V and 9 bases at J, with 12 bases between the two ends. This CDR3 is built from 12 residues. Germline V gene lookup returns CDR1 SGHTA and CDR2 FQGTGA.

The chain uses TRBV10-3 and TRBJ1-1; D remains ambiguous. The germline gives CDR1 ENHRY, CDR2 SYGVKD. The CDR3 contains 14 residues. V was trimmed by 0 bases and J by 6 bases, leaving 11 bases between them. The CDR3 loop is CAISESIGRPEAFF. The CDR3, as DNA: TGTGCCATCAGTGAGTCGATAGGACGGCCTGAAGCTTTCTTT.

This clonotype was counted at least ten times. The chain carries TRBV30 and TRBJ2-5; D call uncertain. Germline V CDR1 and CDR2: GTSNPN, SVGIG (reference sequence). Trimming stripped 0 bases from V and 2 bases from J, with 7 bases between. This CDR3 comprises 13 residues. CDR3 DNA sequence: TGTGCCTGGAGTGTGGGCCCACAAGAGACCCAGTACTTC. Protein sequence: CAWSVGPQETQYF.

This clonotype was seen many times. The V gene is TRBV7-3, the J gene TRBJ2-2; no clear D. CDR1 is SGHTA, CDR2 FQGTGA, per germline. This CDR3 region has 14 residues. Trimming cost V 0 bases and J 6 bases, with 8 bases left between them. CDR3 region: CASSLTSASGELFF. The CDR3 DNA reads TGTGCCAGCAGCTTAACGTCCGCCTCCGGGGAGCTGTTTTTT.

This clonotype was observed at least ten times. This chain links TRBV10-2 with TRBJ2-5; 9 bases are a match to TRBD1. The CDR3 extends over 13 amino acids. Germline values: CDR1 WSHSY, CDR2 SAAADI. J lost 5 bases, V lost 7 bases, and 5 bases had no gene match. CDR3 sequence: CASNTGGWETQYF. CDR3 coding DNA: TGCGCCAGCAACACAGGGGGCTGGGAGACCCAGTACTTC.

The table lists this clonotype with a few counts. This chain uses TRBV30 with TRBJ2-7; TRBD2 is a possible D gene (6 bases). V lost 3 bases to trimming and J lost 2 bases, with 14 bases between them. The CDR3 spans 14 residues. The germline V gene has CDR1 GTSNPN and CDR2 SVGIG (reference sequence). The CDR3 coding sequence is TGTGCCTGGAGAGACGGGAGAGGGACCTACGAGCAGTACTTC. Its protein is CAWRDGRGTYEQYF.

This clonotype was recorded at least ten times. The chain is built from TRBV6-4 and TRBJ2-2, with D perhaps matching TRBD2 (5 bases). The CDR3 has 13 residues. Per germline, CDR1 MRHNA and CDR2 SNTAGT. V was clipped by 5 bases and J by 1 base, with 5 bases between them. The CDR3 DNA follows: TGTGCCAGCAGTAGCGGGAACACCGGGGAGCTGTTTTTT. Protein product: CASSSGNTGELFF.

This clonotype came up many times. V usage is TRBV4-1 and J usage is TRBJ1-6, with D uncertain. Looked up from germline, CDR1 is MGHRA and CDR2 is YSYEKL. The CDR3 runs 16 residues. Trimming shortened V by 1 base and J by 7 bases, and 14 bases separated the two germline ends. This CDR3 is CASSQGFAALNSPLHF. The CDR3 region has the DNA TGCGCCAGCAGCCAAGGATTCGCAGCACTCAATTCACCCCTCCACTTT.

This clonotype was recorded at least ten times. V usage is TRBV20-1 and J usage is TRBJ1-2, with D possibly TRBD1 on 5 matching bases. CDR1 and CDR2 from the germline V gene are DFQATT and SNEGSKA (reference sequence). Trimming removed 6 bases from V and 8 bases from J, with 13 bases in between. This CDR3 contains 11 residues. CDR3 loop: CSAEGTSGYTF. The DNA for the CDR3 is TGCAGTGCAGAGGGGACGAGCGGCTACACCTTC.

This clonotype has a count of ten or more. This chain joins TRBV28 and TRBJ2-7; the match to TRBD1 covers 8 bases. Germline lookup yields CDR1 MDHEN and CDR2 SYDVKM. The CDR3 consists of 13 residues. The V segment lost 6 bases and the J segment 6 bases; nucleotides outside the gene matches: 7. CDR3 amino acids: CASRDRATSEQYF. The CDR3 coding sequence is TGTGCCAGCAGGGACAGGGCCACCTCCGAGCAGTACTTC.

Concerning this clonotype: An end of the junction differs from the germline gene, which may be a read error. This chain joins TRBV28 and TRBJ1-1; D is unresolved. The CDR3 sequence is 12 residues long. CDR1 is MDHEN and CDR2 is SYDVKM in the germline V gene. The DNA for the CDR3 is TGTGCCAGCAATGAGGGAATCACTGAAACTTTCTTT. As protein: CASNEGITETFF.

The V gene is TRBV12-3 or TRBV12-4, the J gene TRBJ1-5, with TRBD1 as a possible D gene (5 bases). CDR3 length equals 17 residues. The V and J ends lost 6 bases and 0 bases respectively, with 18 bases between them. CDR3 coding DNA: TGTGCCAGCAGACAGGCCTCGGGACCAAATAGCAATCAGCCCCAGCATTTT. Its translation: CASRQASGPNSNQPQHF.

This clonotype was seen repeatedly, ten times or more. The chain has TRBV29-1 and TRBJ1-2, with D possibly TRBD1 on 5 matching bases. This CDR3 spans 11 amino acids. V gave up 6 bases and J gave up 7 bases, with 12 bases separating them. CDR1 is SQVTM, CDR2 ANQGSEA, per germline. The chain's CDR3 is CSVIDSLGYTF. In nucleotides, the CDR3 is TGCAGCGTCATCGACAGCCTTGGCTACACCTTC. Variable domain in full (rest from reference TRBV29-1 and TRBJ1-2): SAVISQKPSRDICQRGTSLTIQCQVDSQVTMMFWYRQQPGQSLTLIATANQGSEATYESGFVIDKFPISRPNLTFSTLTVSNMSPEDSSIYLCSVIDSLGYTFGSGTRLTVV.

The V gene is TRBV6-2 or TRBV6-3, the J gene TRBJ2-7, with TRBD1 matching 8 bases. V dropped 7 bases and J dropped 6; count of bases not matched to a gene: 11. The CDR3 sequence is 14 residues long. CDR1 MNHEY and CDR2 SVGEGT come from the germline V gene. The CDR3 DNA follows: TGTGCCAGCAAGAACGGGCCAGGGGGCACCGAGCAGTACTTC. Its protein is CASKNGPGGTEQYF.

This clonotype was picked up many times. The chain recombines TRBV20-1 with TRBJ2-7; D may be TRBD1 or TRBD2 (5 bases each). This CDR3 spans 14 amino acids. Germline loops: CDR1 DFQATT, CDR2 SNEGSKA (reference sequence). V shed 6 bases and J shed 1 base, with 16 bases lying between them. As DNA, the CDR3 is TGCAGTGCCGTTTGGGGCGGGTCTTCCTACGAGCAGTACTTC. The encoded protein is CSAVWGGSSYEQYF.

This clonotype appeared many times. The chain joins TRBV14 to TRBJ1-1; D may be TRBD1 (6 bases). Trimming pared 0 bases from V and 5 bases from J, leaving 13 bases between. Germline V lookup: CDR1 SGHDN, CDR2 FVKESK. The CDR3 is 15 residues long. CDR3 in amino acids: CASSQDIGGGTEAFF. CDR3 sequence (DNA): TGTGCCAGCAGCCAAGATATTGGGGGCGGGACTGAAGCTTTCTTT.

In its sample, this clonotype was seen many times. This sequence joins TRBV12-3 or TRBV12-4 and TRBJ1-1, with TRBD1 as a possible D gene (6 bases). The CDR3 loop spans 15 amino acids. V gave up 3 bases and J gave up 4 bases, with 15 bases separating them. The CDR3 protein is CASSFGGALGTEAFF. CDR3 nucleotides: TGTGCCAGCAGTTTTGGGGGGGCGCTTGGCACTGAAGCTTTCTTT.

There are many counts of this clonotype. This chain links TRBV2 with TRBJ1-1, with D tentatively TRBD1 (6 bases). The CDR3 runs 12 residues. Trimming removed 7 bases from V and 6 bases from J, with 12 bases in between. Germline V gives CDR1 SNHLY, CDR2 FYNNEI. CDR3 sequence reads: CASIVGASEAFF. As DNA, the CDR3 is TGTGCCAGCATTGTGGGGGCCTCTGAAGCTTTCTTT.

This clonotype was observed at least ten times. This chain joins TRBV15 and TRBJ2-5; D is ambiguous. The V gene's germline CDR1 is LNHNV and CDR2 YYDKDF (reference sequence). Trimming removed 0 bases from V and 5 bases from J, with 4 bases in between. This CDR3 comprises 12 residues. The CDR3, as DNA: TGTGCCACCAGCAGAGATAGGGAGACCCAGTACTTC. Protein sequence: CATSRDRETQYF.

Comments on this clonotype: A much larger clone differs from this one at a single base, so this may be a read error. This chain links TRBV27 with TRBJ2-5; 7 nucleotides match TRBD1. This CDR3 has 15 amino acids. CDR1 is MNHEY, CDR2 SMNVEV, per germline (reference sequence). The CDR3 reads CVSSALDRVQETQYF. For the CDR3, the DNA is TGTGTCAGCAGTGCCCTAGACAGGGTACAAGAGACCCAGTACTTC.

The V gene is TRBV12-3 or TRBV12-4, the J gene TRBJ1-2; tentative D call: TRBD1 (5 bases). CDR3 size: 14 residues. V lost 4 bases, J lost 2 bases, and 11 bases lay in between. The DNA for the CDR3 is TGTGCCAGCAGTTGGGACGGGCCAAACTATGGCTACACCTTC. Protein: CASSWDGPNYGYTF.

The rearrangement uses TRBV6-2 or TRBV6-3 and TRBJ1-2; D gene unclear. The CDR3 totals 14 residues. In germline, CDR1 is MNHEY, CDR2 SVGEGT. V was shortened by 4 bases and J by 3 bases, with 12 bases between the two germline ends. In nucleotides, the CDR3 is TGTGCCAGCAGTTCAATTAACCGGGACTATGGCTACACCTTC. Translating it yields CASSSINRDYGYTF.

This clonotype was counted a few times. The gene calls are TRBV18 and TRBJ1-1; D is unresolved. This CDR3 is built from 14 residues. Germline V gene lookup returns CDR1 KGHSH and CDR2 LQKENI. V lost 8 bases, J lost 5 bases, and 18 bases lay in between. For the CDR3, the DNA is TGTGCCAGCGCCGAGAGTAGATGGGAGACTGAAGCTTTCTTT. Amino acids: CASAESRWETEAFF.

This chain uses TRBV6-1 with TRBJ2-5; 16 bases map to TRBD2. Germline CDR1 and CDR2: MNHNS and SASEGT. Trimming removed 5 bases from V and 5 bases from J; junction bases left unmatched: 8. The CDR3 is made up of 17 amino acids. CDR3 nucleotides: TGTGCCAGCAGTCTTGGGACTAGCGGGAGGGCCGGGGAGACCCAGTACTTC. Its translation is CASSLGTSGRAGETQYF.

The table lists this clonotype with many counts. The chain carries TRBV28 and TRBJ2-7, with 7 positions matching TRBD2. Germline V CDR1 and CDR2: MDHEN, SYDVKM. There are 16 residues in the CDR3. Trimming took 7 bases from V and 0 from J; bases not matched to a gene: 12. The CDR3 reads CASKRTPGLYSYEQYF. The CDR3 nucleotides are TGTGCCAGCAAAAGGACCCCGGGACTATACTCCTACGAGCAGTACTTC. The complete variable domain, with remaining parts taken from reference TRBV28 and TRBJ2-7, reads DVKVTQSSRYLVKRTGEKVFLECVQDMDHENMFWYRQDPGLGLRLIYFSYDVKMKEKGDIPEGYSVSREKKERFSLILESASTNQTSMYLCASKRTPGLYSYEQYFGPGTRLTVT.

The rearrangement links TRBV11-2 to TRBJ1-1; the D gene is possibly TRBD1 (6 bases). The CDR3 is 11 residues long. V lost 3 bases and J 11 bases, leaving 10 bases between the germline ends. Per germline, CDR1 SGHAT and CDR2 FQNNGV. CDR3 sequence: CASSFTGGAFF. The CDR3 DNA is TGTGCCAGCAGCTTCACCGGGGGCGCTTTCTTT.